Listed here are 16 T cell receptor beta chains from one sample, sequenced in a study of T cell repertoires in cytomegalovirus infection. MiXCR, applied by TCRdb to the reads, yields one record per CDR3 protein. This table holds about 450,000 distinct CDR3 sequences, about 33% found once. Sequencing was carried out using PBMCs. The receptors were sampled from a human donor in good health (CMV status not recorded). Some clones in this sample may be carry-over from other donors' samples.

The chain is built from TRBV7-2 and TRBJ2-1, with 12 bases that match TRBD1. Trimming removed 5 bases from V and 8 bases from J; junction bases left unmatched: 7. Germline values: CDR1 SGHTA, CDR2 FQGNSA. This CDR3 has 15 residues. Here the CDR3 reads CASSRGQGAQDEQFF. CDR3 in DNA: TGTGCCAGCAGCAGGGGACAGGGGGCGCAGGATGAGCAGTTCTTC.

The chain carries TRBV2 and TRBJ2-2, with TRBD2 as a possible D gene (6 bases). The CDR3 contains 16 residues. In germline, CDR1 is SNHLY, CDR2 FYNNEI. V was shortened by 3 bases and J by 0 bases, with 11 bases between the two germline ends. Here the CDR3 reads CASSEMAGSNTGELFF. CDR3 bases: TGTGCCAGCAGTGAGATGGCGGGGTCGAACACCGGGGAGCTGTTTTTT.

This clonotype occurred many times. The rearrangement joins TRBV28 to TRBJ1-5; D remains unclear. Germline V gives CDR1 MDHEN, CDR2 SYDVKM. Trimming stripped 4 bases from V and 7 bases from J, with 11 bases between. This CDR3 is 13 amino acids long. CDR3 region: CASSWTAEQPQHF. Here the CDR3 DNA reads TGTGCCAGCAGTTGGACGGCGGAGCAGCCCCAGCATTTT. Combining the CDR3 with reference TRBV28 and TRBJ1-5 gives the whole variable domain DVKVTQSSRYLVKRTGEKVFLECVQDMDHENMFWYRQDPGLGLRLIYFSYDVKMKEKGDIPEGYSVSREKKERFSLILESASTNQTSMYLCASSWTAEQPQHFGDGTRLSIL.

The rearrangement uses TRBV29-1 and TRBJ2-7; D ambiguous. V was shortened by 0 bases and J by 2 bases, with 14 bases between the two germline ends. This CDR3 is built from 15 residues. The V gene's germline CDR1 is SQVTM and CDR2 ANQGSEA. CDR3 DNA: TGCAGCGTTGAAGAGAGTACCACCAGTACCTACGAGCAGTACTTC. Its protein product is CSVEESTTSTYEQYF.

This clonotype came up many times. This chain uses TRBV7-9 with TRBJ2-7, with D possibly being TRBD1 (6 bases). Germline assignment: CDR1 SEHNR and CDR2 FQNEAQ (reference sequence). The CDR3 has 14 residues. The germline V and J ends were trimmed by 8 bases and 3 bases, with 17 bases remaining between them. CDR3 residues: CASDMTGSFYEQYF. In DNA form, the CDR3 reads TGTGCCAGCGACATGACAGGTTCTTTCTACGAGCAGTACTTC.

This clonotype was counted a few times. The rearrangement links TRBV27 to TRBJ2-4; maybe TRBD1 (6 bases). The length of the CDR3 is 17 residues. The V gene's germline CDR1 is MNHEY and CDR2 SMNVEV (reference sequence). Trimming cost V 6 bases and J 1 base, with 19 bases left between them. The CDR3 nucleotides read TGTGCCAGCAGCCCTAGGACAGTCAGTGGGGCCAAAAACATTCAGTACTTC. It specifies CASSPRTVSGAKNIQYF.

Ten or more counts support this clonotype. This sequence joins TRBV7-2 and TRBJ2-3, with D hard to call. Trimming left V 1 base short and J 1 base short, with 6 bases between. The CDR3 runs to 14 residues. The germline V gene encodes CDR1 SGHTA and CDR2 FQGNSA. This CDR3 reads CASSLESGTDTQYF. The CDR3 DNA reads as TGTGCCAGCAGCTTAGAATCGGGCACAGATACGCAGTATTTT.

This clonotype has just a few counts. The chain uses TRBV7-6 and TRBJ2-2; no definite D call. There are 12 residues in the CDR3. Germline loops: CDR1 SGHVS, CDR2 FNYEAQ. Trimming took 5 bases from V and 6 from J, leaving 7 bases between them. The CDR3 DNA reads as TGTGCCAGCAGCCTTCACCCCGGGGAGCTGTTTTTT. As protein: CASSLHPGELFF.

Regarding this clonotype: It is likely a read error, because the conserved phenylalanine at the end of the CDR3 is missing. No DNA is shown, since the ends of the CDR3 on it are uncertain; the CDR3 is the one TCRdb lists. The rearrangement uses TRBV19 and TRBJ1-5. The CDR3 has 12 residues if both end residues are counted. Germline CDR1 and CDR2: LNHDA and SQIVND (reference sequence). The chain's CDR3 is CASSRRDQPQNV.

The V call is TRBV28, the J call TRBJ1-1; possible D gene TRBD1, 5 bases. CDR1 and CDR2 from the germline V gene are MDHEN and SYDVKM. V was shortened by 0 bases and J by 3 bases, with 11 bases between the two germline ends. The CDR3 is 15 residues long. The CDR3 DNA follows: TGTGCCAGCAGTTTATGGGCCAGGGTTGACACTGAAGCTTTCTTT. Its translation: CASSLWARVDTEAFF. Combining the CDR3 with reference TRBV28 and TRBJ1-1 gives the whole variable domain DVKVTQSSRYLVKRTGEKVFLECVQDMDHENMFWYRQDPGLGLRLIYFSYDVKMKEKGDIPEGYSVSREKKERFSLILESASTNQTSMYLCASSLWARVDTEAFFGQGTRLTVV.

This clonotype has a handful of counts. The chain recombines TRBV4-2 with TRBJ2-7; D might be TRBD1 (6 bases). The CDR3 is made up of 15 amino acids. In germline, CDR1 is LGHNA, CDR2 YNFKEQ. V was pared by 1 base and J by 2 bases, with 12 bases between. DNA of the CDR3: TGTGCCAGCAGCCAAGGAGGGGGATCTCCCTACGAGCAGTACTTC. This sequence encodes CASSQGGGSPYEQYF.

V gene TRBV15 combines with J gene TRBJ2-5, with 9 bases fitting TRBD1. This CDR3 has 14 residues. The V gene's germline CDR1 is LNHNV and CDR2 YYDKDF (reference sequence). The ends lost 6 bases at V and 5 bases at J; junction bases unmatched: 7. In DNA, the CDR3 is TGTGCCACCAGGAAGGGACAGGGCGGGGAGACCCAGTACTTC. This gives the protein CATRKGQGGETQYF.

This clonotype was observed a single time. This may arise from a read error, as a much more abundant clone is one base away. The chain combines TRBV7-6 with TRBJ1-4; weak D call: TRBD1 (5 bases). The CDR3 loop spans 15 amino acids. Germline loops: CDR1 SGHVS, CDR2 FNYEAQ. CDR3 loop: CASSRTQATNEKMFF. CDR3 DNA: TGTGCCAGCAGCCGAACACAGGCAACTAATGAAAAAATGTTTTTT.

This clonotype appeared a few times. The chain is built from TRBV7-2 and TRBJ2-3; TRBD2 matches at 10 bases. The CDR3 contains 18 residues. Germline CDR1 SGHTA, CDR2 FQGNSA. With V trimmed by 4 bases and J by 1 base, 11 bases remained unmatched. CDR3 DNA sequence: TGTGCCAGCAGCTCCGGGACTAGCGCTTTAACTGGCACAGATACGCAGTATTTT. Residues: CASSSGTSALTGTDTQYF.

The chain uses TRBV6-6 and TRBJ1-5; D is possibly TRBD1 (5 bases). V was cut by 8 bases and J by 2 bases, with 22 bases left in between. Germline V gives CDR1 MNHNY, CDR2 SVGAGI (reference sequence). The CDR3 is made up of 17 amino acids. CDR3 loop: CASQLVGVVIGNQPQHF. The CDR3 nucleotides read TGTGCCAGCCAACTAGTAGGGGTGGTGATTGGCAATCAGCCCCAGCATTTT.

This clonotype was detected only a few times. The chain combines TRBV28 with TRBJ2-3, with a weak D call TRBD1 (7 bases). V was cut by 5 bases and J by 3 bases, with 18 bases left in between. Germline CDR1 MDHEN, CDR2 SYDVKM. CDR3 length: 16 residues. In nucleotides, the CDR3 is TGTGCCAGCAGTCCCCACAGGGGTCGGGGGACAGATACGCAGTATTTT. Protein: CASSPHRGRGTDTQYF.